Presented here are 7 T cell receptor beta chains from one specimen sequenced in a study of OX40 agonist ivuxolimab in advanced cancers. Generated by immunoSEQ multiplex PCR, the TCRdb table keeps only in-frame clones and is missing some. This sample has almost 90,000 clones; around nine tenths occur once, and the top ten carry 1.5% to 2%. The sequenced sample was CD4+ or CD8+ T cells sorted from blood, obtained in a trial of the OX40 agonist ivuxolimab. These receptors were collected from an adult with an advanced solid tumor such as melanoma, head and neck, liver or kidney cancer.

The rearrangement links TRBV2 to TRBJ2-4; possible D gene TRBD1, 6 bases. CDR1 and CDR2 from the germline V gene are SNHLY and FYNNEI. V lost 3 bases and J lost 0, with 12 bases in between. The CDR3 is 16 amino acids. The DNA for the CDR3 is TGTGCCAGCAGTGAGTGGGACACCCTAGCCAAAAACATTCAGTACTTC. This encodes CASSEWDTLAKNIQYF.

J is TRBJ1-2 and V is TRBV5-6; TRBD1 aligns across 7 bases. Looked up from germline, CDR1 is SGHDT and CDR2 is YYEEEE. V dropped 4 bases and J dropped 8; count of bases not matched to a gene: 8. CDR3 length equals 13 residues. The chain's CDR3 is CASSRGQIWGYTF. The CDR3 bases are TGTGCCAGCAGCCGGGGACAGATCTGGGGCTACACCTTC.

The CDR3 bases are TGTGCCAGCAGCCGCGGCAACTCTGGAAACACCATATATTTT. Residues: CASSRGNSGNTIYF. The genes are TRBV11-3 and TRBJ1-3; unclear D gene. With 5 bases removed from V and 0 bases from J, the gap between germline ends came to 8 bases. The CDR3 covers 14 residues. CDR1 is SGHNT, CDR2 YENEEA, per germline.

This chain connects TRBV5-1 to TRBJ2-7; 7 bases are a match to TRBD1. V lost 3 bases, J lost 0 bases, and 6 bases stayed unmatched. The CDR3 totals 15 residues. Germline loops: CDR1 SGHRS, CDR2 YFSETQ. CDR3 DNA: TGCGCCAGCAGCTCACAGGGGCCCAGCTCCTACGAGCAGTACTTC. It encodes CASSSQGPSSYEQYF.

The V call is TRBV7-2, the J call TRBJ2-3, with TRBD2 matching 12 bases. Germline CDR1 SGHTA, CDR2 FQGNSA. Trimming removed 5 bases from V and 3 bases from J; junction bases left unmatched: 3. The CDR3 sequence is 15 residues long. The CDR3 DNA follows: TGTGCCAGCAGCCTGACTAGCGGGAGAACAGATACGCAGTATTTT. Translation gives CASSLTSGRTDTQYF.

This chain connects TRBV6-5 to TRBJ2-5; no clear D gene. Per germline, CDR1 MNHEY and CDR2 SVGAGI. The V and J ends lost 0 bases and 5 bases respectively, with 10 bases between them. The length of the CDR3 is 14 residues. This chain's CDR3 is CASSYSRVVETQYF. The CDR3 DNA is TGTGCCAGCAGTTACTCTAGGGTAGTGGAGACCCAGTACTTC.

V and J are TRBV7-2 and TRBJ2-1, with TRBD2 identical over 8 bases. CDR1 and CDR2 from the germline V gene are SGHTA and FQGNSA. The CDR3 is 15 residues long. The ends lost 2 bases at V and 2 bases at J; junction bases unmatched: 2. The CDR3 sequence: CASSLTSGAYNEQFF. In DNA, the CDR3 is TGTGCCAGCAGCTTAACTAGCGGAGCCTACAATGAGCAGTTCTTC.